These 31 T cell receptor beta chains were all obtained from the same sample, sequenced in a study of long-term antiretroviral therapy in people with HIV. Investigators performed immunoSEQ version v3.0 at survey level. The method was immunoSEQ multiplex PCR; TCRdb's version includes in-frame clones alone and lacks a portion of them. The sample has about 18,000 clones; around 80% are singletons. The input for sequencing was unsorted PBMCs, taken 0.5 years before starting antiretroviral therapy. Source of these receptors: a woman in her forties or fifties with HIV.

This rearrangement joins TRBV6-5 to TRBJ1-6, with 11 bases fitting TRBD1. There are 16 residues in the CDR3. J gave up 7 bases and V 2 bases, and 4 bases lay outside the gene matches. Germline-derived CDR1 and CDR2 are MNHEY and SVGAGI. The CDR3 sequence: CASSYGQGARNSPLHF. Here the CDR3 DNA reads TGTGCCAGCAGTTACGGACAGGGGGCGCGGAATTCACCCCTCCACTTT.

This clone was seen a handful of times. The chain is built from TRBV19 and TRBJ1-2, with 11 bases fitting TRBD1. Trimming took 5 bases from V and 2 from J; bases not matched to a gene: 7. CDR1 LNHDA and CDR2 SQIVND come from the germline V gene (reference sequence). This CDR3 region has 16 residues. In nucleotides, the CDR3 is TGTGCCAGTAGTCCTGAGGGACAGGGGGGCAACTATGGCTACACCTTC. It translates to CASSPEGQGGNYGYTF.

The chain links TRBV7-9 to TRBJ2-3; possibly TRBD2 for D (5 bases). Trimming cost V 1 base and J 1 base, with 6 bases left between them. The CDR3 extends over 14 amino acids. Germline CDR1 is SEHNR and CDR2 is FQNEAQ (reference sequence). CDR3 in amino acids: CASSLEAGTDTQYF. CDR3 sequence (DNA): TGTGCCAGCAGCTTAGAAGCGGGCACAGATACGCAGTATTTT. Supplemented by reference TRBV7-9 and TRBJ2-3, the full variable domain reads DTGVSQNPRHKITKRGQNVTFRCDPISEHNRLYWYRQTLGQGPEFLTYFQNEAQLEKSRLLSDRFSAERPKGSFSTLEIQRTEQGDSAMYLCASSLEAGTDTQYFGPGTRLTVL.

V gene TRBV6-5 combines with J gene TRBJ2-7; 14 nucleotides line up with TRBD2. Trimming took 6 bases from V and 2 from J; bases not matched to a gene: 3. CDR3 length equals 15 residues. The germline CDR1 and CDR2 sequences are MNHEY and SVGAGI. The CDR3 bases are TGTGCCAGCAGCGCGACTAGCGGGGGGGCCTACGAGCAGTACGTC. It specifies CASSATSGGAYEQYV.

The chain has TRBV5-8 and TRBJ1-4; D perhaps matches TRBD1 (5 bases). Trimming left V 1 base short and J 7 bases short, with 11 bases between. CDR1 is SGHTS, CDR2 YDEGEE, per germline. The CDR3 is 14 amino acids. CDR3 coding DNA: TGTGCCAGCAGCTTGCGGGACGGGCGTGAAAAACTGTTTTTT. Its protein product is CASSLRDGREKLFF. Full variable domain (outside the CDR3, taken from reference TRBV5-8 and TRBJ1-4): EAGVTQSPTHLIKTRGQQATLRCSPISGHTSVYWYQQALGLGLQFLLWYDEGEERNRGNFPPRFSGRQFPNYSSELNVNALELEDSALYLCASSLRDGREKLFFGSGTQLSVL.

CDR3 sequence: CASSTTGTGAYGYTF. The CDR3 nucleotides read TGTGCCAGCAGTACCACCGGGACAGGGGCGTATGGCTACACCTTC. The V call is TRBV28, the J call TRBJ1-2, with TRBD1 identical over 10 bases. The CDR3 has 15 amino acids. V gave up 5 bases and J gave up 5 bases; unmatched junction bases: 8. Germline CDR1 and CDR2: MDHEN and SYDVKM.

This rearrangement joins TRBV11-2 to TRBJ1-2, with a weak D call TRBD1 (5 bases). V lost 8 bases and J lost 10, with 17 bases in between. This CDR3 is 12 amino acids long. The germline gives CDR1 SGHAT, CDR2 FQNNGV. CDR3 DNA: TGTGCCAGCGGAGGGGCAGGACCTCACTACACCTTC. It translates to CASGGAGPHYTF.

This clone was observed a single time. V usage is TRBV6-6 and J usage is TRBJ1-3, with D uncertain. The CDR3 contains 14 residues. Germline V CDR1 and CDR2: MNHNY, SVGAGI (reference sequence). V was shortened by 6 bases and J by 1 base, with 10 bases between the two germline ends. DNA of the CDR3: TGTGCCAGCAGGGTTGGATCTTCTGGAAACACCATATATTTT. This translates into CASRVGSSGNTIYF.

The V gene is TRBV6-5, the J gene TRBJ2-3; 11 nucleotides line up with TRBD2. Trimming took 0 bases from V and 1 from J; bases not matched to a gene: 0. This CDR3 contains 16 residues. In germline, CDR1 is MNHEY, CDR2 SVGAGI. CDR3: CASSYSTSGGTDTQYF. The CDR3 coding sequence is TGTGCCAGCAGTTACTCGACTAGCGGGGGCACAGATACGCAGTATTTT.

This chain links TRBV9 with TRBJ1-3, with D possibly matching TRBD1 (6 bases). This CDR3 has 15 residues. CDR1 and CDR2 from the germline V gene are SGDLS and YYNGEE. Trimming left V 3 bases short and J 0 bases short, with 10 bases between. CDR3 DNA sequence: TGTGCCAGCAGCGACCAGGGGACCTCTGGAAACACCATATATTTT. Its protein product is CASSDQGTSGNTIYF.

This CDR3 is CASSPTGDPYQPQHF. The DNA of the CDR3 is TGTGCCAGCTCGCCTACAGGGGACCCCTATCAGCCCCAGCATTTT. The chain uses TRBV18 and TRBJ1-5, with 7 positions matching TRBD1. The length of the CDR3 is 15 residues. The ends lost 6 bases at V and 5 bases at J; junction bases unmatched: 10. Per germline, CDR1 KGHSH and CDR2 LQKENI.

The rearrangement uses TRBV4-1 and TRBJ2-2, with D unclear. Germline V CDR1 and CDR2: MGHRA, YSYEKL. CDR3 length: 13 amino acids. The germline V and J ends were trimmed by 2 bases and 4 bases, with 5 bases remaining between them. The CDR3 DNA sequence: TGCGCCAGCAGCCAAACAGTCACCGGGGAGCTGTTTTTT. Its protein is CASSQTVTGELFF.

This clone was seen a handful of times. This chain uses TRBV4-1 with TRBJ1-2; possibly TRBD1 for D (6 bases). Trimming removed 1 base from V and 7 bases from J, with 7 bases in between. Germline CDR1 reads MGHRA; CDR2 reads YSYEKL. The CDR3 is made up of 12 amino acids. The CDR3 nucleotides read TGCGCCAGCAGCCAAGGGGGGGCTGGCTACACCTTC. It translates to CASSQGGAGYTF.

V gene TRBV2 combines with J gene TRBJ1-1; D not resolved. Germline V gene lookup returns CDR1 SNHLY and CDR2 FYNNEI. Trimming removed 8 bases at V and 1 base at J, with 8 bases between. The CDR3 loop spans 12 amino acids. CDR3 amino acids: CASLRKNTEAFF. The CDR3 coding sequence is TGTGCCAGCCTGAGGAAGAACACTGAAGCTTTCTTT.

The genes are TRBV19 and TRBJ2-4, with no clear D. Germline CDR1 and CDR2: LNHDA and SQIVND (reference sequence). This CDR3 is 14 amino acids long. V was trimmed by 3 bases and J by 0 bases, leaving 6 bases between them. CDR3 amino acids: CASSMQAAKNIQYF. CDR3 DNA: TGTGCCAGTAGTATGCAGGCAGCCAAAAACATTCAGTACTTC.

The chain links TRBV10-3 to TRBJ2-3; 12 nucleotides match TRBD2. J was trimmed by 0 bases and V by 2 bases; bases with no gene match: 6. CDR1 and CDR2 from the germline V gene are ENHRY and SYGVKD. The CDR3 spans 18 residues. The CDR3: CAISEPTGLAGSTDTQYF. The CDR3 DNA reads as TGTGCCATCAGTGAGCCCACCGGACTAGCGGGGAGCACAGATACGCAGTATTTT.

The V and J genes are TRBV10-3 and TRBJ1-4; 7 bases are a match to TRBD1. Germline-derived CDR1 and CDR2 are ENHRY and SYGVKD. The CDR3 loop spans 15 amino acids. V lost 6 bases to trimming and J lost 6 bases; unmatched junction nucleotides: 10. Written as DNA, the CDR3 is TGTGCCATCAGGGATTTAACAGGGGATGATGAAAAACTGTTTTTT. This sequence encodes CAIRDLTGDDEKLFF.

This sequence joins TRBV29-1 and TRBJ2-1, with TRBD2 matching over 13 bases. Germline-derived CDR1 and CDR2 are SQVTM and ANQGSEA. CDR3 length: 14 amino acids. After removal of 7 bases from V and 8 bases from J, the junction contained 8 bases not matched to a gene. The chain's CDR3 is CSALTSGGSDEQFF. DNA of the CDR3: TGCAGCGCTCTGACTAGCGGGGGGAGCGATGAGCAGTTCTTC.

This clone was counted a few times. This chain uses TRBV7-3 with TRBJ2-1, with 11 nucleotides matching TRBD2. Germline CDR1 SGHTA, CDR2 FQGTGA. The CDR3 length is 16 residues. V was clipped by 5 bases and J by 8 bases; unmatched bases: 11. The CDR3 DNA sequence: TGTGCCAGCAGCGAAAGTAGCGGGGGGGCGTTAGATGAGCAGTTCTTC. This translates into CASSESSGGALDEQFF.

The V call is TRBV7-2, the J call TRBJ2-5; TRBD2 aligns across 8 bases. V dropped 5 bases and J dropped 5; count of bases not matched to a gene: 4. The CDR3 length is 13 residues. Germline CDR1 is SGHTA and CDR2 is FQGNSA. In nucleotides, the CDR3 is TGTGCCAGCAGCCCCCGGACTAGCGAGACCCAGTACTTC. It translates to CASSPRTSETQYF.

This clone was counted once. The chain links TRBV7-9 to TRBJ2-2, with 7 nucleotides matching TRBD1. CDR1 and CDR2 (germline): SEHNR, FQNEAQ (reference sequence). The CDR3 has 14 residues. Trimming took 4 bases from V and 3 from J; bases not matched to a gene: 2. CDR3: CASSYTGDTGELFF. The CDR3 DNA reads TGTGCCAGCAGCTATACAGGGGACACCGGGGAGCTGTTTTTT.

This rearrangement joins TRBV7-9 to TRBJ1-3; no reliable D call. The CDR3 length is 15 residues. Germline V gene sequence: CDR1 SEHNR, CDR2 FQNEAQ (reference sequence). With 7 bases removed from V and 0 bases from J, the gap between germline ends came to 13 bases. The CDR3 sequence: CASTILGVSGNTIYF. CDR3 bases: TGTGCCAGCACCATCCTGGGAGTCTCTGGAAACACCATATATTTT.

The chain is built from TRBV4-1 and TRBJ1-4; D is perhaps TRBD1 (5 bases). Germline CDR1 reads MGHRA; CDR2 reads YSYEKL. Trimming removed 4 bases from V and 5 bases from J, with 14 bases in between. The CDR3 extends over 15 amino acids. CDR3 coding DNA: TGCGCCAGCAGCCGAGACGGGACTGGGAATGAAAAACTGTTTTTT. This translates into CASSRDGTGNEKLFF.

This CDR3 reads CASSNPGSSYNEQFF. The CDR3 DNA is TGCGCCAGCAGCAATCCAGGGAGCTCCTACAATGAGCAGTTCTTC. This chain connects TRBV5-1 to TRBJ2-1; D may match TRBD1 or TRBD2 (5 bases each). CDR3 length: 15 amino acids. V lost 4 bases and J lost 0, with 11 bases in between. Germline V gene data show CDR1 as SGHRS and CDR2 as YFSETQ.

Sample share makes this clone medium-sized. The chain joins TRBV30 to TRBJ2-2; D is unclear. V was trimmed by 0 bases and J by 8 bases, leaving 13 bases between them. Germline V CDR1 and CDR2: GTSNPN, SVGIG (reference sequence). This CDR3 has 14 residues. Here the CDR3 reads CAWSVNLYAGELFF. As DNA, the CDR3 is TGTGCCTGGAGTGTAAATCTCTACGCGGGGGAGCTGTTTTTT.

V usage is TRBV7-9 and J usage is TRBJ1-1; TRBD1 is a possible D gene (6 bases). The length of the CDR3 is 14 residues. Trimming took off 1 base at V and 6 bases at J, with 12 bases between the two ends. Germline assignment: CDR1 SEHNR and CDR2 FQNEAQ (reference sequence). The CDR3 DNA follows: TGTGCCAGCAGCTTAGAGCCGGGGGCGGCTGAAGCTTTCTTT. It specifies CASSLEPGAAEAFF.

The chain carries TRBV7-2 and TRBJ1-1; weak D call: TRBD1 (5 bases). The germline CDR1 and CDR2 sequences are SGHTA and FQGNSA. Trimming shortened V by 1 base and J by 2 bases, and 8 bases separated the two germline ends. This CDR3 is built from 14 residues. CDR3 coding DNA: TGTGCCAGCAGCTTAGGGGGCTTCAACACTGAAGCTTTCTTT. This encodes CASSLGGFNTEAFF.

This clone was detected only once. The rearrangement joins TRBV13 to TRBJ1-1; perhaps TRBD1 as D (5 bases). V dropped 5 bases and J dropped 4 bases, with 14 bases sitting between them. Per germline, CDR1 PRHDT and CDR2 FYEKMQ (reference sequence). CDR3 length equals 14 residues. CDR3 in amino acids: CASSVGGESTEAFF. The CDR3 DNA reads as TGTGCCAGCAGCGTCGGGGGGGAAAGCACTGAAGCTTTCTTT.

This chain uses TRBV4-2 with TRBJ1-1, with 7 bases lining up with TRBD1. From germline, CDR1 is LGHNA and CDR2 YNFKEQ. V lost 3 bases to trimming and J lost 3 bases; unmatched junction nucleotides: 7. The CDR3 consists of 15 residues. CDR3 region: CASSHAHGTDTEAFF. DNA of the CDR3: TGTGCCAGCAGCCACGCCCATGGGACAGACACTGAAGCTTTCTTT.

This chain connects TRBV4-2 to TRBJ1-3, with a weak D call TRBD1 (5 bases). The germline CDR1 and CDR2 sequences are LGHNA and YNFKEQ. The CDR3 extends over 19 amino acids. V lost 0 bases and J 2 bases, leaving 20 bases between the germline ends. CDR3 nucleotides: TGTGCCAGCAGCCAAGATCTTGTGGGACCCCTGGAACCTGGAAACACCATATATTTT. Its translation is CASSQDLVGPLEPGNTIYF.

In DNA form, the CDR3 reads TGTGCCAGCAGCCCTTGGGGGATGAGGGTCACAGATACGCAGTATTTT. It specifies CASSPWGMRVTDTQYF. The rearrangement joins TRBV7-9 to TRBJ2-3; D tentatively reads TRBD1 or TRBD2 (5 bases each). The CDR3 length is 16 residues. Germline CDR1 and CDR2: SEHNR and FQNEAQ (reference sequence). Trimming removed 5 bases at V and 2 bases at J, with 17 bases between. The full variable domain, in which reference TRBV7-9 and TRBJ2-3 provide the parts outside the CDR3, is DTGVSQNPRHKITKRGQNVTFRCDPISEHNRLYWYRQTLGQGPEFLTYFQNEAQLEKSRLLSDRFSAERPKGSFSTLEIQRTEQGDSAMYLCASSPWGMRVTDTQYFGPGTRLTVL.